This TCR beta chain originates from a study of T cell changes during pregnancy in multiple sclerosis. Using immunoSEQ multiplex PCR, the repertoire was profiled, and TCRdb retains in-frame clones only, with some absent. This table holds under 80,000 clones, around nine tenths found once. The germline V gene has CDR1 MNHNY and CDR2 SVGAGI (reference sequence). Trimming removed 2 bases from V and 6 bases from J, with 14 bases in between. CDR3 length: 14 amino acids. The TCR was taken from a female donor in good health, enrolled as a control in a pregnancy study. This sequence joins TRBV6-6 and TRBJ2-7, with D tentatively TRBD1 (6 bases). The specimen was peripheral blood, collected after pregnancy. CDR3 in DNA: TGTGCCAGCAGTTACCGTCAGGGGCATGGCGAGCAGTACTTC. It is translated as CASSYRQGHGEQYF.